This T cell receptor (beta chain) emerged from a study of identifying expanded T cells in peripheral blood (dated by TCRdb to between 2018 and 2021). Looking at the study overall: Technical replicates were generated by sequencing separate aliquots of the same genomic DNA pool, with four replicates compared pairwise.

Broader findings and caveats from the paper: Across all healthy-donor time intervals, the beta-binomial model significantly lowered both the number of clones called differentially abundant and the false-positive rate. The authors expected that over much longer intervals, such as months to years, biological variance in healthy repertoires might increase even further. For all healthy donors, the variance in clone template counts between roughly two-week samples rose significantly as total template count increased. The binomial model flagged around 1.2 differentially abundant clones between technical replicates, compared with roughly 15 over about 2 weeks and 19 over about four weeks.

A word on this clone: It has no known antigen specificity. Base qualities were left out, and no much larger clone turns up one base away.

CDR1 and CDR2 (MNHEY, SMNVEV) derive from the germline V gene (reference sequence). The CDR3, cysteine through phenylalanine, is 13 amino acids long. Left in the record is the CDR3 DNA by itself, 39 bases read in frame from the first base. Cut back by 2 bases and 7 bases, the V and J ends lie 11 bases apart. The immunoSEQ Assay, which relies on bias-controlled multiplex PCR amplification of genomic DNA, was used to profile TCRbeta CDR3 regions. As for the original processing: To quantify the absolute abundance of each unique TCRbeta CDR3 region, the sequences were collapsed and filtered. Two models were used to test differential abundance: a binomial model (Fisher-equivalent) and a beta-binomial model that adds time-dependent variance fitted from healthy donors. Clones with fewer than 5 combined templates were removed, and a clone was called differentially abundant if the clone's Benjamini-Hochberg FDR was below 0.01. Beta-binomial variance was modeled as a function of total template count across the two samples using the form v = (b*log(k)+a)^2. The table comes from immuneACCESS by way of TCRdb, which keeps in-frame sequences with V and J called. Part of the clones is missing from these tables; in studies checked, under half for an unresolved V gene and the rest for unknown reasons. V, J and clone size were drawn from that table, and D and trimming were deduced from the DNA. Recorded for this sample are about 50,000 clones; about four fifths of them occurred a single time. Together, the top ten hold about a sixth of the sample.

During the collection period, no immune events, such as infections, were documented for the healthy donors. To calibrate time-dependent variance in a beta-binomial model of T-cell clone differential abundance, blood repertoires from healthy donors were used as a training cohort. The training cohort was composed of approximately ten healthy donors, 3 female and 7 male. Donor ages ranged from about 29 to 65 years, with an average of about 44 years. Whole blood, obtained from a commercial supplier, was collected from each healthy donor at three time points spaced around 13 days apart. For immunosequencing, genomic DNA was extracted from whole blood that had not been sorted.

Sequencing input: blood. The sequence derives from a person aged 18 to 70 in good health. Recombination connected TRBV27 to TRBJ1-2; 6 matching bases give a weak D call of TRBD1. This receptor has the CDR3 CASSLGGAGGYTF. At the DNA level, the sequence is TGTGCCAGCAGTTTAGGGGGGGCCGGTGGCTACACCTTC.